This entry concerns a single TCR beta chain. Sample-barcoded 5' priming and a J-beta primer mix drove a second PCR of 7 to 11 cycles. MiXCR was run by TCRdb on the 5' RACE reads, yielding one entry per CDR3 protein. Among fewer than 900,000 distinct CDR3 sequences listed, roughly 45% were seen once. The entry originates in a study of blood T cells in healthy people across ages. Researchers isolated at least 6 million PBMCs per sample. From germline, CDR1 is DFQATT and CDR2 SNEGSKA (reference sequence). Trimming shortened V by 4 bases and J by 4 bases, and 14 bases separated the two germline ends. There are 14 residues in the CDR3.

The sample comprised blood. The sequence was collected from a woman aged 55-70 years in good health. The chain carries TRBV20-1 and TRBJ1-5; the D is unclear. The CDR3 reads CSAIGRPGNQPQHF. The CDR3 bases are TGCAGTGCTATAGGGAGGCCCGGAAATCAGCCCCAGCATTTT.